This T cell receptor (beta chain) was identified in a study of CD8+ T cells in alopecia areata. CD4+ and CD8+ T cells were sorted from PBMCs. CDR3 size: 13 residues. Germline CDR1 MNHEY, CDR2 SMNVEV (reference sequence). The ends were cut back, 6 bases at V and 3 bases at J, with 12 bases in the middle. RNA was isolated and reverse transcribed to cDNA, the sequencing template. Profiling relied on immunoSEQ multiplex PCR, and the TCRdb table lists in-frame clones only, not all of them. Of 90,000 to 130,000 clones listed, 45% to 60% are singletons. Notes on this clone: Its antigen is not known.

Findings and limits, study-wide: Researchers reported that TCR sharing among patients proved less clear than in mice, possibly HLA-linked. Compared with normal scalp, lesional scalp had higher clonality and more expanded CD8+ clones. Sequencing of scalp samples also includes resident alphabeta T cells from normal skin.

This chain connects TRBV27 to TRBJ2-7; the D call may be TRBD1 or TRBD2 (6 bases each). The TCR originated in a human donor with alopecia areata. The sample comprised NKG2D-low CD8+ T cells sorted from blood. The CDR3 nucleotides read TGTGCCAGCAGCCTGGGGGGCGACTACGAGCAGTACTTC. Residues: CASSLGGDYEQYF.